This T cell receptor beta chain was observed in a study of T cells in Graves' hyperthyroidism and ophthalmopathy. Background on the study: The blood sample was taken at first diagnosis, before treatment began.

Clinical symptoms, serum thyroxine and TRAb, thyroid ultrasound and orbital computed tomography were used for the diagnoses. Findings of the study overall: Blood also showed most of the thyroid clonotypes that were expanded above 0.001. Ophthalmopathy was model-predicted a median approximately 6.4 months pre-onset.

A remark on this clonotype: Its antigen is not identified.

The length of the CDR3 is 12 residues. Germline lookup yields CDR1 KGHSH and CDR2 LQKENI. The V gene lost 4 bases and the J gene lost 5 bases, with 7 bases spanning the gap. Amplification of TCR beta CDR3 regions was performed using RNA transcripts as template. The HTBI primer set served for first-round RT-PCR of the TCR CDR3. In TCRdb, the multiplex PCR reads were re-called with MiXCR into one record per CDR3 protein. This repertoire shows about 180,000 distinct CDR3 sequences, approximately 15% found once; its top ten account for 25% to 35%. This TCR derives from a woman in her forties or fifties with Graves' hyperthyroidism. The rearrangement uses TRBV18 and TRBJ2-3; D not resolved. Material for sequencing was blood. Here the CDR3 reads CASSLPQDTQYF. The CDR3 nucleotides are TGTGCCAGCTCACTTCCACAAGATACGCAGTATTTT.